The entry below gives a single T cell receptor beta chain sequence along with its context. The entry originates in a study of blood T cell repertoires in COVID-19. The wider study: There were acute and convalescent COVID-19 samples, and they came from the United States, Italy and Spain.

This CDR3 spans 15 amino acids. CDR1 SNHLY and CDR2 FYNNEI come from the germline V gene. The V segment lost 6 bases and the J segment 8 bases; nucleotides outside the gene matches: 12. Method: immunoSEQ multiplex PCR; TCRdb's copy keeps in-frame clones and lacks some. The sample lists under 300,000 clones, 90% to 95% occurring once. The sample was PBMCs or T cells enriched from blood (not recorded which). The chain combines TRBV2 with TRBJ1-4, with 7 bases that match TRBD1. The sequence was obtained from a human donor in a cohort exposed to, infected with or recovered from COVID-19 (not recorded which). The donor label of this sample is uncertain. CDR3 loop: CASRSDRVGGEKLFF. CDR3 coding DNA: TGTGCCAGCAGGTCTGACAGGGTCGGAGGGGAAAAACTGTTTTTT.